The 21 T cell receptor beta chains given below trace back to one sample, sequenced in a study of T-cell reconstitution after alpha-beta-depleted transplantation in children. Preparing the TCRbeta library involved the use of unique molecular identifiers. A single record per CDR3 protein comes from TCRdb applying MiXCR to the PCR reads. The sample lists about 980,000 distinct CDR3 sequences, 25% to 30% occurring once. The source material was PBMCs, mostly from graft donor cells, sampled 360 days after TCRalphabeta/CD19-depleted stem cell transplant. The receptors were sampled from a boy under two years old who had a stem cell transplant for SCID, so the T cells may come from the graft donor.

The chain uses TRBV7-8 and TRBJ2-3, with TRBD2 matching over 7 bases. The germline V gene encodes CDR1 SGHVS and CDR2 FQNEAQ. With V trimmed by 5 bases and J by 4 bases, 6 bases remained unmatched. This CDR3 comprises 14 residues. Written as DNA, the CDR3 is TGTGCCAGCAGCCAGTGGGGGGGGTCAGATACGCAGTATTTT. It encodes CASSQWGGSDTQYF.

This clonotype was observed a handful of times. The CDR3 bases are TGCAGCGGAGGAGGGAACACCGGGGAGCTGTTTTTT. Protein: CSGGGNTGELFF. V usage is TRBV29-1 and J usage is TRBJ2-2; a weak D match, TRBD2 (5 bases). Germline values: CDR1 SQVTM, CDR2 ANQGSEA. Trimming removed 7 bases at V and 1 base at J, with 7 bases between. There are 12 residues in the CDR3.

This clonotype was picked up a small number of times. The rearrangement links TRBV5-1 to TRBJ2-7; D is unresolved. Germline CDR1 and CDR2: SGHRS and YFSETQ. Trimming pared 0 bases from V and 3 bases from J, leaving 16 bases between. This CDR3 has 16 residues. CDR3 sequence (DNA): TGCGCCAGCAGCTTGGCTTCATACCCTTCGGACTACGAGCAGTACTTC. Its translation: CASSLASYPSDYEQYF. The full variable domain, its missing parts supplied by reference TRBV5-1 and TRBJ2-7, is KAGVTQTPRYLIKTRGQQVTLSCSPISGHRSVSWYQQTPGQGLQFLFEYFSETQRNKGNFPGRFSGRQFSNSRSEMNVSTLELGDSALYLCASSLASYPSDYEQYFGPGTRLTVT.

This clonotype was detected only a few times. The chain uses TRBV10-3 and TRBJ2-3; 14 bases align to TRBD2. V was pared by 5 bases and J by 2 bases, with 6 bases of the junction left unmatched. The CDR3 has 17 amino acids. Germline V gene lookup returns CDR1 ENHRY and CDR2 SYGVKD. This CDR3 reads CAISRTSGGPSTDTQYF. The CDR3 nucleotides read TGTGCCATCAGTCGGACTAGCGGGGGGCCCTCCACAGATACGCAGTATTTT.

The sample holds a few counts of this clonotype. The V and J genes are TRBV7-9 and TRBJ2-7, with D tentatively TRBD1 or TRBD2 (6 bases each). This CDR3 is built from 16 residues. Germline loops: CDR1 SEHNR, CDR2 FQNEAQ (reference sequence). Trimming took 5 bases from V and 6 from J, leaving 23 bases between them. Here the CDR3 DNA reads TGTGCCAGCAGCCTTGATCTGAGGGTCAGGGGAGGCGAGCAGTACTTC. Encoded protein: CASSLDLRVRGGEQYF.

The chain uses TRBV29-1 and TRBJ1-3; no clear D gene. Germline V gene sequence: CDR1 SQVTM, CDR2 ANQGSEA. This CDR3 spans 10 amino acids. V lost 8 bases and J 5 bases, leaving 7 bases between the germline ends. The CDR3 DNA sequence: TGCAGCCCCCCCAGAAACACCATATATTTT. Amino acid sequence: CSPPRNTIYF.

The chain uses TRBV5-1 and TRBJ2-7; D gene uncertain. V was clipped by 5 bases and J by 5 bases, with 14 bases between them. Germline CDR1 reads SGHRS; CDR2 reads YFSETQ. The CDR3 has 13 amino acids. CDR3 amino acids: CASSPLRGHEQYF. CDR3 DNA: TGCGCCAGCAGTCCCCTCCGAGGCCACGAGCAGTACTTC.

The CDR3 DNA sequence: TGTGCCAGCAGTGGCGCTGGGGGACAGAACTACAATGAGCAGTTCTTC. As protein: CASSGAGGQNYNEQFF. The rearrangement uses TRBV12-3 or TRBV12-4 and TRBJ2-1; 7 bases are a match to TRBD1. The V segment lost 5 bases and the J segment 3 bases; nucleotides outside the gene matches: 10. This CDR3 spans 16 amino acids.

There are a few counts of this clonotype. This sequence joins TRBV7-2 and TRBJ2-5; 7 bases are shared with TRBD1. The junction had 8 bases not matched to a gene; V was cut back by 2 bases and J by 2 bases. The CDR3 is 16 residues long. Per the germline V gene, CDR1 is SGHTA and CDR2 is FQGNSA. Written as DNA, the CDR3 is TGTGCCAGCAGCTTAAGAGGGGGCCTAAATCAAGAGACCCAGTACTTC. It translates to CASSLRGGLNQETQYF.

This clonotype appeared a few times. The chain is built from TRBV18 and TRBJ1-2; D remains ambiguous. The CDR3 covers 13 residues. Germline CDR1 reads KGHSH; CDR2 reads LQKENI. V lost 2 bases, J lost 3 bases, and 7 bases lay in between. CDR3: CASSPSGYYGYTF. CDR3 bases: TGTGCCAGCTCACCATCGGGGTACTATGGCTACACCTTC.

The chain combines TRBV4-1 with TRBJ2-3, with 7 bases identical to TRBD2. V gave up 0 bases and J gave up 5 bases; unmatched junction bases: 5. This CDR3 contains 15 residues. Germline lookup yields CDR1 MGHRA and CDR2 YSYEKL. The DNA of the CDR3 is TGCGCCAGCAGCCAAGATCTAGGGGAGGGAGATACGCAGTATTTT. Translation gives CASSQDLGEGDTQYF.

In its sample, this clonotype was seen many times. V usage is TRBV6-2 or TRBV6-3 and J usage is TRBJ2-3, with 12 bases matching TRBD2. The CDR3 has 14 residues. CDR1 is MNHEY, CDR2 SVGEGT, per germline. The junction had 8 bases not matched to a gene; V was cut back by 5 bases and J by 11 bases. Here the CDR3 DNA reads TGTGCCAGCAGTCCCCTAGCGGGGGGGCCTAGGCAGTATTTT. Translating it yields CASSPLAGGPRQYF.

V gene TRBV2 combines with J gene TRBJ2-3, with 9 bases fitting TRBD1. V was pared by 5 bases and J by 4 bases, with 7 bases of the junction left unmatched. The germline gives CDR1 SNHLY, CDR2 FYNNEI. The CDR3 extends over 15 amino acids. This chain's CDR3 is CASSPGQGTADTQYF. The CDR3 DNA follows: TGTGCCAGCAGTCCGGGACAGGGAACGGCAGATACGCAGTATTTT.

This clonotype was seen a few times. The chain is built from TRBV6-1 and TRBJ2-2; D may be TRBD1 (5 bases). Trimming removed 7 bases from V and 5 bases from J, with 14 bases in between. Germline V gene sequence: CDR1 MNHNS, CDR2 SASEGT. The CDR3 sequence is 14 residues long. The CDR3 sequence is CASTAGFGTGELFF. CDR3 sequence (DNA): TGTGCCAGCACGGCAGGGTTCGGTACCGGGGAGCTGTTTTTT.

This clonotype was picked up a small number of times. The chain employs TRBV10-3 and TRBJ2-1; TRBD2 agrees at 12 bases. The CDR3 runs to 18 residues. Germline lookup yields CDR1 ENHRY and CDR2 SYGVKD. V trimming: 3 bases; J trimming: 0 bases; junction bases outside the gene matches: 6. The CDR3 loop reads CAISELAGGASSYNEQFF. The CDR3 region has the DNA TGTGCCATCAGTGAACTAGCGGGGGGTGCAAGCTCCTACAATGAGCAGTTCTTC.

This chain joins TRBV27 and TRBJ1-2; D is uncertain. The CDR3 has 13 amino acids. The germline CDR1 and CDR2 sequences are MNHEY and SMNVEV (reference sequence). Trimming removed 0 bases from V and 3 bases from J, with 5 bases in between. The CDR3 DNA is TGTGCCAGCAGTTTATCCAATGACTATGGCTACACCTTC. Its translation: CASSLSNDYGYTF.

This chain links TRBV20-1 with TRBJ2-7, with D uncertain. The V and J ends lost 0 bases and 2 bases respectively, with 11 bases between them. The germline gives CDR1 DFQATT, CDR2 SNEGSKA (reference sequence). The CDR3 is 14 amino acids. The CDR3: CSARDARITYEQYF. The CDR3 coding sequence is TGCAGTGCTAGAGACGCCCGGATAACCTACGAGCAGTACTTC.

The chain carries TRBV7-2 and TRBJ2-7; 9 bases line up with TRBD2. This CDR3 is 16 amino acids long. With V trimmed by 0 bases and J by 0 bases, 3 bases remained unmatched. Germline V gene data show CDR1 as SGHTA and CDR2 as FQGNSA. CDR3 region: CASSLASGGLSYEQYF. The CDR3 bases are TGTGCCAGCAGCTTAGCTAGCGGGGGCCTCTCCTACGAGCAGTACTTC. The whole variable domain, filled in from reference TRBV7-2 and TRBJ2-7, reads GAGVSQSPSNKVTEKGKDVELRCDPISGHTALYWYRQSLGQGLEFLIYFQGNSAPDKSGLPSDRFSAERTGGSVSTLTIQRTQQEDSAVYLCASSLASGGLSYEQYFGPGTRLTVT.

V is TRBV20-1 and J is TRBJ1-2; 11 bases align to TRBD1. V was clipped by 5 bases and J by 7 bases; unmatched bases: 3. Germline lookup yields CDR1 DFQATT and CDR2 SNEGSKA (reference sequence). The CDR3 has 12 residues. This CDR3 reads CSAGTGGSGYTF. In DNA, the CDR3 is TGCAGTGCTGGGACAGGGGGTAGTGGCTACACCTTC.

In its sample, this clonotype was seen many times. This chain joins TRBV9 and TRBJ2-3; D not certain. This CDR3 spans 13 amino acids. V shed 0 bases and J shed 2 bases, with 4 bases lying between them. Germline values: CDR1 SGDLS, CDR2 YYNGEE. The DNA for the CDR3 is TGTGCCAGCAGCGTAGGTCCCACAGATACGCAGTATTTT. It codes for CASSVGPTDTQYF.

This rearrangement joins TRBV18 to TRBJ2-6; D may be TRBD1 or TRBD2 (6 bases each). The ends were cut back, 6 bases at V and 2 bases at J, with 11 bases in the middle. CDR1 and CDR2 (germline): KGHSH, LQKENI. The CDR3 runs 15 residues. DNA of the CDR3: TGTGCCAGCTCCCCTGGGGGGCCTGGGGCCAACGTCCTGACTTTC. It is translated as CASSPGGPGANVLTF. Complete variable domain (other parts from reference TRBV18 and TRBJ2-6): NAGVMQNPRHLVRRRGQEARLRCSPMKGHSHVYWYRQLPEEGLKFMVYLQKENIIDESGMPKERFSAEFPKEGPSILRIQQVVRGDSAAYFCASSPGGPGANVLTFGAGSRLTVL.